The entry below describes one TCR beta chain. Antigen specificity is unknown. TCRdb re-analysed the reads in MiXCR, keeping a single row per CDR3 protein. Of hundreds of thousands of distinct CDR3 sequences listed, roughly a third are singletons. The sample belongs to a study of T cell repertoires in cytomegalovirus infection. Study-level information: Recently identified HLA-C-restricted and well-studied HLA-B-restricted CMV epitopes were used. Whole-study results and caveats: In two of eight donors, the top clonotype was HLA-C-restricted CMV-specific. Carriage of CMV together with the relevant HLA was identifiable through cumulative public TCR beta family frequency.

This CDR3 is built from 19 residues. Trimming took 0 bases from V and 7 from J, leaving 27 bases between them. Germline V gene sequence: CDR1 DFQATT, CDR2 SNEGSKA (reference sequence). This TCR derives from a human donor in good health (CMV status not recorded). Some clones in this sample may be carry-over from other donors' samples. V usage is TRBV20-1 and J usage is TRBJ2-2; perhaps TRBD1 as D (5 bases). The sequencing here drew on cultured PBMCs, taken from culture after CMV antigen stimulation. The CDR3 region is CSARDIQGRQASLGGELFF. The CDR3 DNA sequence: TGCAGTGCTAGAGATATCCAGGGTCGTCAGGCCTCCTTAGGCGGGGAGCTGTTTTTT.